The entry below describes one T cell receptor (beta chain). Produced via immunoSEQ multiplex PCR; TCRdb's table is partial and in-frame only. The repertoire holds under 250,000 clones, with around 86% as singletons. This entry belongs to a study of blood T cell repertoires in COVID-19. V lost 6 bases to trimming and J lost 9 bases, with 21 bases between them. In germline, CDR1 is MDHEN, CDR2 SYDVKM. This CDR3 comprises 14 residues. The sequence was obtained from a man aged 30 to 45 who had recovered from COVID-19. The V gene is TRBV28, the J gene TRBJ2-7; D is possibly TRBD2 (5 bases). Material: peripheral blood. The CDR3 protein is CASRTYYRLRGQYV. The CDR3 DNA reads as TGTGCCAGCAGGACCTACTACCGACTCCGGGGGCAGTACGTC.